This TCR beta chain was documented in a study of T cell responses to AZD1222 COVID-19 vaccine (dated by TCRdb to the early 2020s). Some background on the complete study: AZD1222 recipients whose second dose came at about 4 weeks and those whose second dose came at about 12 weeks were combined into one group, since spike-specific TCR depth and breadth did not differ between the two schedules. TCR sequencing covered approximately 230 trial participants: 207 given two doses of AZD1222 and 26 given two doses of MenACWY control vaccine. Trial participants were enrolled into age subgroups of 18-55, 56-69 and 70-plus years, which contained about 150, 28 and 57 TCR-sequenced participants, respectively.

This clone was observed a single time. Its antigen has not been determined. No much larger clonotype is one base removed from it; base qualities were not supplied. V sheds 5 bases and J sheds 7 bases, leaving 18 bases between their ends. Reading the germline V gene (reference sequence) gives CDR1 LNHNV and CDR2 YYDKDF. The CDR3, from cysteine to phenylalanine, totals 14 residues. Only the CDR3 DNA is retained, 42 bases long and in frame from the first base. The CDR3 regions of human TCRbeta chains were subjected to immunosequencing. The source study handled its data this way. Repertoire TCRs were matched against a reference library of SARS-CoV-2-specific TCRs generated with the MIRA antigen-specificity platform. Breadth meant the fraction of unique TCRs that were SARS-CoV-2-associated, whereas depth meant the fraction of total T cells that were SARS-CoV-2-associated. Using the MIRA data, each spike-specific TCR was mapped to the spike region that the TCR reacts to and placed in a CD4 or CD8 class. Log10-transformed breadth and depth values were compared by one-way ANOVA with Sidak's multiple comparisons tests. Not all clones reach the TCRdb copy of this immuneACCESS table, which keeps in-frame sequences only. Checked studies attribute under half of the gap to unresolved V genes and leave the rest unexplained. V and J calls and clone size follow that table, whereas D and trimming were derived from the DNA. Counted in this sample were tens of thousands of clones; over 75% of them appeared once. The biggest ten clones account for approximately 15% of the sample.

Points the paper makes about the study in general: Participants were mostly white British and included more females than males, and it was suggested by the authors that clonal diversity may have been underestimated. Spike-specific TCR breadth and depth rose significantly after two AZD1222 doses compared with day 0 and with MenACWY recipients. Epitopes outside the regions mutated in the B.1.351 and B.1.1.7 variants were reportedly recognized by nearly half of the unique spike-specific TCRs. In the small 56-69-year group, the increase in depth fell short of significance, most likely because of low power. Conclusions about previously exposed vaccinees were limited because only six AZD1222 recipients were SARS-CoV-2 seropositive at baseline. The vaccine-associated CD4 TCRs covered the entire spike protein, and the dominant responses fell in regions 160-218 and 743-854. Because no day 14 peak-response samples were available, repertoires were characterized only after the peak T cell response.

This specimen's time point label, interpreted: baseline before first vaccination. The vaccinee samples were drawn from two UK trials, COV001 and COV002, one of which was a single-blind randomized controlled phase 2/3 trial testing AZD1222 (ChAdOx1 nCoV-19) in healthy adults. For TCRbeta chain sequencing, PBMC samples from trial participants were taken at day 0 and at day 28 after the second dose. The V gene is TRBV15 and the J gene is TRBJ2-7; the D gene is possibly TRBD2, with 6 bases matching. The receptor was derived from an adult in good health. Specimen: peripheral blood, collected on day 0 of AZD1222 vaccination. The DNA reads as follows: TGTGCCACCAGCGAGGCCACGGGGGTTCGGGAGCAGTACTTC. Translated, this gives CATSEATGVREQYF.